Shown below are 10 T cell receptor beta chains from a single sample sequenced in a study of cytomegalovirus exposure and HLA in healthy donors (dated by TCRdb to 2017 to 2019). Libraries were made using the immunoSEQ multiplex PCR assay. The multiplex PCR relied on a mix of 60 forward primers for TCR Vbeta segments and 13 reverse primers for TCR Jbeta segments. TCRdb provides this immuneACCESS table in a form limited to in-frame rearrangements. Some clones are lacking; in checked studies, under half of them reflect an unresolved V gene, and why the rest are absent is not known. The table for this sample lists approximately 90,000 clones; 60% to 80% of them were counted only once. The leading ten clones occupy approximately 3.7% of the sample. Input material: PBMCs. These receptor sequences come from a man aged 30 to 39 in good health and CMV-seronegative.

The chain links TRBV5-1 to TRBJ1-2; 7 bases fit TRBD1. The CDR3 consists of 15 residues. The V and J ends lost 3 bases and 2 bases, in that order; junction bases with no gene match: 7. Per germline, CDR1 SGHRS and CDR2 YFSETQ. CDR3 region: CASSYQPGQNYGYTF. The CDR3 coding sequence is TGCGCCAGCAGCTATCAACCGGGACAGAACTATGGCTACACCTTC. Variable domain in full (rest from reference TRBV5-1 and TRBJ1-2): KAGVTQTPRYLIKTRGQQVTLSCSPISGHRSVSWYQQTPGQGLQFLFEYFSETQRNKGNFPGRFSGRQFSNSRSEMNVSTLELGDSALYLCASSYQPGQNYGYTFGSGTRLTVV.

This CDR3 is CAISGTGGGYEQYF. CDR3 sequence (DNA): TGTGCCATCAGTGGCACGGGTGGCGGCTACGAGCAGTACTTC. The rearrangement links TRBV10-3 to TRBJ2-7; D is unclear. V shed 4 bases and J shed 3 bases, with 13 bases lying between them. Germline lookup yields CDR1 ENHRY and CDR2 SYGVKD. This CDR3 region has 14 residues.

V is TRBV6-6 and J is TRBJ1-2; D is perhaps TRBD1 (6 bases). Germline V gene lookup returns CDR1 MNHNY and CDR2 SVGAGI (reference sequence). The CDR3 has 13 amino acids. Trimming removed 4 bases at V and 5 bases at J, with 11 bases between. CDR3 sequence reads: CASSSGTPYGYTF. CDR3 bases: TGTGCCAGCAGTTCCGGGACACCATATGGCTACACCTTC.

This chain connects TRBV5-5 to TRBJ2-1; no clear D gene. Trimming removed 4 bases from V and 7 bases from J, with 9 bases in between. This CDR3 has 12 amino acids. Germline V lookup: CDR1 SGHKS, CDR2 YYEKEE (reference sequence). The CDR3 here is CASSNTWNEQFF. CDR3 nucleotides: TGTGCCAGCAGCAATACTTGGAATGAGCAGTTCTTC.

The gene calls are TRBV28 and TRBJ1-6; 8 bases align to TRBD1. The V gene end was trimmed by 5 bases and the J gene end by 6 bases; junction bases not matched to a gene: 9. In germline, CDR1 is MDHEN, CDR2 SYDVKM. This CDR3 is 16 amino acids long. Here the CDR3 reads CASSPGGPSTNSPLHF. CDR3 DNA: TGTGCCAGCAGTCCAGGGGGCCCGTCGACTAATTCACCCCTCCACTTT.

The chain links TRBV10-3 to TRBJ2-1, with 14 bases lining up with TRBD2. V dropped 7 bases and J dropped 6; count of bases not matched to a gene: 5. Germline V gene sequence: CDR1 ENHRY, CDR2 SYGVKD. The CDR3 is 15 amino acids. CDR3: CAITPTSGGGNEQFF. CDR3 nucleotides: TGTGCCATCACCCCGACTAGCGGGGGGGGCAATGAGCAGTTCTTC.

The chain couples TRBV5-1 to TRBJ2-2; 8 bases match TRBD2. Germline V gene data show CDR1 as SGHRS and CDR2 as YFSETQ. The V segment lost 6 bases and the J segment 0 bases; nucleotides outside the gene matches: 4. The CDR3 runs 15 residues. The CDR3 DNA reads as TGCGCCAGCAAAATAGCGGGAACGAACACCGGGGAGCTGTTTTTT. It is translated as CASKIAGTNTGELFF.

The rearrangement joins TRBV4-3 to TRBJ1-4; tentative D call: TRBD1 (6 bases). Germline CDR1 and CDR2: LGHNA and YSLEER. V was shortened by 4 bases and J by 7 bases, with 16 bases between the two germline ends. CDR3 size: 15 residues. CDR3 amino acids: CASSPTGLGGEKLFF. The CDR3 bases are TGCGCCAGCAGCCCTACAGGGCTGGGTGGTGAAAAACTGTTTTTT.

CDR3 region: CASSQYPQGSSYEQYF. The CDR3 region has the DNA TGCGCCAGCAGCCAATACCCCCAGGGGAGCTCCTACGAGCAGTACTTC. The chain joins TRBV4-1 to TRBJ2-5; D is perhaps TRBD1 (6 bases). The assigned J gene may be wrong: the sequence end matches TRBJ2-7 better. Per the germline V gene, CDR1 is MGHRA and CDR2 is YSYEKL. The CDR3 is made up of 16 amino acids.

The rearrangement links TRBV4-1 to TRBJ2-6; 7 bases agree with TRBD2. Germline CDR1 reads MGHRA; CDR2 reads YSYEKL. The CDR3 has 17 amino acids. V shed 3 bases, J shed 2 bases, and the junction held 7 bases outside the gene matches. CDR3 amino acids: CASSQSTGGTGANVLTF. The CDR3 region has the DNA TGCGCCAGCAGCCAGAGCACCGGGGGGACTGGGGCCAACGTCCTGACTTTC.